The rows below give T cell receptor beta chains drawn from one sample of a study of beta chain features in type 1 diabetes. Clones were sequenced by immunoSEQ multiplex PCR, and TCRdb holds only the in-frame ones, with some missing. Among over 500,000 clones listed, about 16% were seen once. The specimen sequenced was naive CD4+ T cells from blood. Receptors were obtained from a man between 18 and 35 years old in good health. CDR3s include the opening cysteine and the closing phenylalanine or tryptophan. The order of the fields is clone size, V gene, J gene, CDR3 protein. Clone size, where shown, is once, few, many, or a class for clones that have expanded.

.	TRBV7-9	TRBJ1-5	CASSPQTSNQPQHF
.	TRBV5-4	TRBJ2-1	CASSPGLYNEQFF
few	TRBV7-8	TRBJ1-5	CASSLTAAGAQPQHF
few	TRBV5-4	TRBJ2-5	CASSLDSGETQYF
.	TRBV7-9	TRBJ1-5	CASSLAVGQVHNQPQHF
.	TRBV6-1	TRBJ2-7	CASRGQPYEQYF
.	TRBV7-9	TRBJ2-1	CASSGRDGPYNEQFF
.	TRBV6-1	TRBJ2-1	CASSEGTWNEQFF
few	TRBV25-1	TRBJ2-1	CASRGLSGAGGYNEQFF
.	TRBV29-1	TRBJ1-3	CSVGHISGNTIYF
few	TRBV7-9	TRBJ2-2	CASSPRRDRANTGELFF
few	TRBV18	TRBJ2-1	CASSTQREGMEQFF
.	TRBV19	TRBJ2-3	CAIASGTVGLDTQYF
few	TRBV2	TRBJ2-3	CASRGLAGGVTDTQYF
few	TRBV5-4	TRBJ2-2	CASSPPRNTGELFF
.	TRBV28	TRBJ1-5	CASRLTGGGNQPQHF
.	TRBV4-3	TRBJ2-4	CASSQRNRGTKNIQYF
.	TRBV28	TRBJ2-7	CASSFPSGTGKYEQYF
.	TRBV18	TRBJ1-5	CASSQGTGGYQPQHF
few	TRBV7-2	TRBJ1-2	CASSLAGTGIYGYTF
.	TRBV7-9	TRBJ1-1	CASSAQGNTEAFF
.	TRBV18	TRBJ2-5	CASSQEETQYF
.	TRBV7-2	TRBJ2-2	CASSRFPGQGSGELFF
.	TRBV10-3	TRBJ1-1	CAIIGENTEAFF
few	TRBV7-2	TRBJ1-1	CASVPRNLNTEAFF
few	TRBV7-2	TRBJ2-1	CASRSGGPHEQFF
.	TRBV7-8	TRBJ2-3	CASSRGGLSTDTQYF
once	TRBV6-5	TRBJ2-1	CASSYSTTRQFF
.	TRBV5-1	TRBJ1-6	CASSLSQGNHSPLHF
.	TRBV18	TRBJ1-3	CASSPSEGLGNTIYF
.	TRBV6-5	TRBJ1-2	CASSREDRSNYGYTF
.	TRBV28	TRBJ1-4	CASSLLSYNEKLFF
.	TRBV28	TRBJ2-7	CASSSTGTGRVHEQYF
.	TRBV4-2	TRBJ1-1	CASSQGTLRAFF
.	TRBV5-1	TRBJ1-2	CASSLTGQTPIDF
.	TRBV7-2	TRBJ2-3	CASSLERLGSDTQYF
.	TRBV28	TRBJ2-2	CASSLLGVRDPGELFF
few	TRBV23-1	TRBJ2-5	CASSQMGWGGKGETQYF
few	TRBV5-4	TRBJ1-2	CASSLASLRTLNYGYTF
few	TRBV5-1	TRBJ2-5	CASSSGLARQETQYF
.	TRBV7-2	TRBJ2-7	CASSLQTGPYEQYF
.	TRBV5-1	TRBJ1-2	CASSLAGRSSYTF
few	TRBV18	TRBJ2-4	CASSPSVVSANIQYF